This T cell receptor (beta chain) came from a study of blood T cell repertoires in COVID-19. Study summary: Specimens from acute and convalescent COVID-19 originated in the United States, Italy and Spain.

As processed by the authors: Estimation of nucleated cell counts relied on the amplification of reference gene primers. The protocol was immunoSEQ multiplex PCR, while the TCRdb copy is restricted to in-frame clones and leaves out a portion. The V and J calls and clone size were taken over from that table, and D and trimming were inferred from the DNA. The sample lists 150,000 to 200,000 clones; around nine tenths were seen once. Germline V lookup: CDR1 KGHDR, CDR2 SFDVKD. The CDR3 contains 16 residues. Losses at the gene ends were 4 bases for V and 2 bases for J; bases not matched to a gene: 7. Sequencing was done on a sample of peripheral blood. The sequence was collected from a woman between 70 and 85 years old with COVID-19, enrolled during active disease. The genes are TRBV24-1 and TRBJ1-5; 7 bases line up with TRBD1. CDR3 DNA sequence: TGTGCCACCAGTGAGAATCGACAGGGCGGCAATCAGCCCCAGCATTTT. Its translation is CATSENRQGGNQPQHF.